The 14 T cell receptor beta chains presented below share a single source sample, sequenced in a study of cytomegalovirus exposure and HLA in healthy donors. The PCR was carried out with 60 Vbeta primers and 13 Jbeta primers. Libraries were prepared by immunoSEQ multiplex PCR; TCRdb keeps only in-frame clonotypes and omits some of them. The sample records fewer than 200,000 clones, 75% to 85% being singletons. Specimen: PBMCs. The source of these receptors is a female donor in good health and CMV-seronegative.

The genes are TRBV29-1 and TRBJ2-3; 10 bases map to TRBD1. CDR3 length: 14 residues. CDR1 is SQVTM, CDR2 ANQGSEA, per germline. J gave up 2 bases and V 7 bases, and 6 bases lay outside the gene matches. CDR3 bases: TGCAGCGCAGCAGGACAGGGGGTCACAGATACGCAGTATTTT. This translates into CSAAGQGVTDTQYF.

DNA of the CDR3: TGTGCCAGCAGTTTACGTCCCTCCTACGAGCAGTACTTC. Translating it yields CASSLRPSYEQYF. The chain carries TRBV28 and TRBJ2-7; D is uncertain. Germline V CDR1 and CDR2: MDHEN, SYDVKM. CDR3 length equals 13 residues. Trimming took off 2 bases at V and 0 bases at J, with 5 bases between the two ends.

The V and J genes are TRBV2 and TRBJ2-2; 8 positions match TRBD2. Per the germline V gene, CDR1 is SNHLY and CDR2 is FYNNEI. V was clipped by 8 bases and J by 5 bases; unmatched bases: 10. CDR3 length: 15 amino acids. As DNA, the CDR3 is TGTGCCAGCGGAGGACTAGCAAAAGCTACCGGGGAGCTGTTTTTT. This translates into CASGGLAKATGELFF.

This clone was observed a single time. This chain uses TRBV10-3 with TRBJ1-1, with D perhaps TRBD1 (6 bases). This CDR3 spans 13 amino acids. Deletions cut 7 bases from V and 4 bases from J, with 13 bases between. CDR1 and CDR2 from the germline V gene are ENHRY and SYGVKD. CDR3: CAITGGQGTEAFF. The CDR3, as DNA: TGTGCCATCACGGGGGGCCAGGGCACTGAAGCTTTCTTT.

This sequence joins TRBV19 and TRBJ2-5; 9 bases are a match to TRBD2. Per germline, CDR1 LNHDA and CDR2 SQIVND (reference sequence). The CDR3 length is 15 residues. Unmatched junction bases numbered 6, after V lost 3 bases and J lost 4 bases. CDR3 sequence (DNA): TGTGCCAGTAGTATCGGAAGCGGGGGGATAGAGACCCAGTACTTC. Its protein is CASSIGSGGIETQYF. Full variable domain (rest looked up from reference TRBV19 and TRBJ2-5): DGGITQSPKYLFRKEGQNVTLSCEQNLNHDAMYWYRQDPGQGLRLIYYSQIVNDFQKGDIAEGYSVSREKKESFPLTVTSAQKNPTAFYLCASSIGSGGIETQYFGPGTRLLVL.

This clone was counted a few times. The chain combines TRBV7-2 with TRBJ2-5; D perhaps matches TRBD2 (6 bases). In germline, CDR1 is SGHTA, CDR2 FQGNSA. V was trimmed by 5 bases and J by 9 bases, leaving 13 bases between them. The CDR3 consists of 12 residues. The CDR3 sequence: CASSRTGEAQYF. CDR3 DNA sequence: TGTGCCAGCAGCCGAACTGGGGAGGCCCAGTACTTC.

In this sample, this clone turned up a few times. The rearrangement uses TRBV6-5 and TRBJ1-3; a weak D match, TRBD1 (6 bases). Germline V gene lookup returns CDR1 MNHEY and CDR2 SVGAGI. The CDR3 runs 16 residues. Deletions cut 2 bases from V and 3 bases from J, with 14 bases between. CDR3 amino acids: CASSYAGAGSGNTIYF. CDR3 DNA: TGTGCCAGCAGTTACGCAGGGGCGGGTAGTGGAAACACCATATATTTT.

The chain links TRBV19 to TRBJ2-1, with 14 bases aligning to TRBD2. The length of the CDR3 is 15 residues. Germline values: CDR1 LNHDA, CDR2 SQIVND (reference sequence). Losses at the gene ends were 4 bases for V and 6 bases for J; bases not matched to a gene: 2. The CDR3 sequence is CASSTGTSGSNEQFF. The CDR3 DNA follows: TGTGCCAGTAGTACCGGGACTAGCGGGAGCAATGAGCAGTTCTTC.

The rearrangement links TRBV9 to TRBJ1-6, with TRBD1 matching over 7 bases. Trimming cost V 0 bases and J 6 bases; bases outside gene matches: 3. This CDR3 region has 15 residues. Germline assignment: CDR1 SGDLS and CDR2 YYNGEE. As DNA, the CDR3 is TGTGCCAGCAGCGTAGGAGACAGGGTTAATTCACCCCTCCACTTT. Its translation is CASSVGDRVNSPLHF.

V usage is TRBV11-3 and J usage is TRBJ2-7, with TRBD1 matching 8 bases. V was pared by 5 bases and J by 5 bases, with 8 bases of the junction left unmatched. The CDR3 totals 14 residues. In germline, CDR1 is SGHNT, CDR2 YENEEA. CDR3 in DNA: TGTGCCAGCAGCCTGGACGACAGGGGCCACGAGCAGTACTTC. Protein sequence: CASSLDDRGHEQYF. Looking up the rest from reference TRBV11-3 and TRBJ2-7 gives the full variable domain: EAGVVQSPRYKIIEKKQPVAFWCNPISGHNTLYWYLQNLGQGPELLIRYENEEAVDDSQLPKDRFSAERLKGVDSTLKIQPAELGDSAVYLCASSLDDRGHEQYFGPGTRLTVT.

Here the CDR3 DNA reads TGTGCCAGCAGTCTTAGCGGGCCCCCCTACGAGCAGTACTTC. Protein product: CASSLSGPPYEQYF. The chain is built from TRBV2 and TRBJ2-5, with TRBD2 matching 7 bases. With the DNA end fitting TRBJ2-7 better, the J assignment may be wrong. The CDR3 is 14 residues long. In germline, CDR1 is SNHLY, CDR2 FYNNEI.

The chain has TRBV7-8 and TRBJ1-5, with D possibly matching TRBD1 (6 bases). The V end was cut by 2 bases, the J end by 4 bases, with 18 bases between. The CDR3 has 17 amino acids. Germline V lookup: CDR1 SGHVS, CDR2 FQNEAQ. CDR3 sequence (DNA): TGTGCCAGCAGCTTACCCAGGCGTAGGGGGGGAAATCAGCCCCAGCATTTT. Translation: CASSLPRRRGGNQPQHF.

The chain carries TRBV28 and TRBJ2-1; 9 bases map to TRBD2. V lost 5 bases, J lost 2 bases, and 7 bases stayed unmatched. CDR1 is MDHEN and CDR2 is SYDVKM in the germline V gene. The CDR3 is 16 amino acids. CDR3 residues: CASSPPSGRPYNEQFF. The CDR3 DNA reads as TGTGCCAGCAGTCCGCCCAGCGGGAGGCCCTACAATGAGCAGTTCTTC.

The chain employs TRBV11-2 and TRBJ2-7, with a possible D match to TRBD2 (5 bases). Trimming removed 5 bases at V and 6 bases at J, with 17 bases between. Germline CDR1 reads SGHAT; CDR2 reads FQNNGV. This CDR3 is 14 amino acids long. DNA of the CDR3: TGTGCCAGCAGCGGCACTAGGAGAGACACCGAGCAGTACTTC. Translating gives CASSGTRRDTEQYF.